The 8 T cell receptor beta chains below were found in one sample sequenced in a study of T cell responses to AZD1222 COVID-19 vaccine. The assay was immunoSEQ multiplex PCR, and TCRdb's table has in-frame clones only and misses some. The repertoire holds more than 250,000 clones, with 80% to 95% as singletons. Material: peripheral blood, obtained on day 0 of AZD1222 vaccination. The receptors stem from an adult in good health.

The chain employs TRBV5-1 and TRBJ2-1; D gene uncertain. The V end lost 5 bases, the J end lost 4 bases, and 4 bases lay between the germline ends. The CDR3 runs 11 residues. The germline gives CDR1 SGHRS, CDR2 YFSETQ. The CDR3 DNA sequence: TGCGCCAGCAGGAATTACAATGAGCAGTTCTTC. This sequence encodes CASRNYNEQFF.

J is TRBJ2-7 and V is TRBV24-1; D perhaps matches TRBD2 (5 bases). Looked up from germline, CDR1 is KGHDR and CDR2 is SFDVKD. The CDR3 loop spans 14 amino acids. V was cut by 5 bases and J by 0 bases, with 10 bases left in between. The CDR3 is CATSGGSGSYEQYF. CDR3 sequence (DNA): TGTGCCACCAGTGGCGGGTCTGGCTCCTACGAGCAGTACTTC.

This clone was counted only a few times. The rearrangement joins TRBV3-1 (or the pseudogene TRBV3-2) to TRBJ2-7, with TRBD1 matching over 7 bases. The junction had 6 bases not matched to a gene; V was cut back by 0 bases and J by 4 bases. Germline V gene sequence: CDR1 LGHDT, CDR2 YNNKEL (reference sequence). The CDR3 length is 15 residues. As DNA, the CDR3 is TGTGCCAGCAGCCAAGAACCCGGGACAGTTTACGAGCAGTACTTC. Amino acids: CASSQEPGTVYEQYF.

This chain links TRBV5-1 with TRBJ2-7; tentatively, D is TRBD1 or TRBD2 (5 bases each). This CDR3 spans 14 amino acids. Looked up from germline, CDR1 is SGHRS and CDR2 is YFSETQ. V was pared by 2 bases and J by 3 bases, with 12 bases between. The CDR3 nucleotides read TGCGCCAGCAGCTTTGGGGGACGTCTCTACGAGCAGTACTTC. Protein product: CASSFGGRLYEQYF. Full variable domain (rest looked up from reference TRBV5-1 and TRBJ2-7): KAGVTQTPRYLIKTRGQQVTLSCSPISGHRSVSWYQQTPGQGLQFLFEYFSETQRNKGNFPGRFSGRQFSNSRSEMNVSTLELGDSALYLCASSFGGRLYEQYFGPGTRLTVT.

This chain links TRBV15 with TRBJ1-4, with a tentative D call TRBD1 (5 bases). Trimming shortened V by 4 bases and J by 3 bases, and 9 bases separated the two germline ends. Germline V CDR1 and CDR2: LNHNV, YYDKDF (reference sequence). The CDR3 has 14 amino acids. CDR3 region: CATSKGRPNEKLFF. DNA of the CDR3: TGTGCCACCAGCAAGGGACGTCCTAATGAAAAACTGTTTTTT.

The V call is TRBV7-2, the J call TRBJ1-2; 9 bases are shared with TRBD1. Per the germline V gene, CDR1 is SGHTA and CDR2 is FQGNSA. The CDR3 runs to 15 residues. V lost 1 base and J lost 4; bases outside the gene matches: 4. In DNA, the CDR3 is TGTGCCAGCAGCTTAGACGGGACAGGGATCTATGGCTACACCTTC. Encoded protein: CASSLDGTGIYGYTF.

The rearrangement joins TRBV19 to TRBJ2-1; a possible D gene is TRBD2 (6 bases). This CDR3 region has 13 residues. Trimming left V 9 bases short and J 6 bases short, with 15 bases between. The germline V gene has CDR1 LNHDA and CDR2 SQIVND (reference sequence). CDR3 in DNA: TGTGCCAGCACCCCGGGAGCAGTCAATGAGCAGTTCTTC. Translation gives CASTPGAVNEQFF.

The chain carries TRBV19 and TRBJ2-1, with D uncertain. This CDR3 region has 14 residues. CDR1 and CDR2 from the germline V gene are LNHDA and SQIVND (reference sequence). Deletions cut 0 bases from V and 7 bases from J, with 10 bases between. The CDR3 sequence: CASSIDRVGNEQFF. The CDR3 nucleotides are TGTGCCAGTAGTATAGACCGGGTGGGGAATGAGCAGTTCTTC.